This T cell receptor beta chain was observed in a study of control samples from healthy donors and cancer patients. Assay: immunoSEQ multiplex PCR; the TCRdb copy retains only in-frame clones and omits some. The table records roughly 120,000 clones, 80% to 90% of them present only once. The V gene end was trimmed by 0 bases and the J gene end by 7 bases; junction bases not matched to a gene: 3. The CDR3 loop spans 15 amino acids. Per the germline V gene, CDR1 is LNHNV and CDR2 is YYDKDF (reference sequence). The V call is TRBV15, the J call TRBJ1-6; 7 bases map to TRBD1. This clonotype was obtained from a woman aged 45-65 years with colorectal cancer. The material sequenced was PBMCs. This CDR3 reads CATSRDNRGNSPLHF. In DNA form, the CDR3 reads TGTGCCACCAGCAGAGATAACAGGGGAAATTCACCCCTCCACTTT. The full variable domain, in which reference TRBV15 and TRBJ1-6 provide the parts outside the CDR3, is DAMVIQNPRYQVTQFGKPVTLSCSQTLNHNVMYWYQQKSSQAPKLLFHYYDKDFNNEADTPDNFQSRRPNTSFCFLDIRSPGLGDTAMYLCATSRDNRGNSPLHFGNGTRLTVT.